The rows below give T cell receptor beta chains drawn from one sample of a study of blood T cell repertoires in COVID-19. Assay: immunoSEQ multiplex PCR; the TCRdb copy retains only in-frame clones and omits some. This repertoire shows some 200,000 clones, approximately 90% found once; its top ten account for approximately 5.9%. The sequenced material came from peripheral blood. The receptors were sampled from a man aged 80 or over with acute or convalescent COVID-19. The CDR3 runs from the conserved cysteine through the conserved F or W. The D gene is left open where the match is weak. Clone size is stated in some rows and not others, as once, few, many or a class when expanded.

d_gene: TRBD2
abundance: .
v_gene: TRBV11-3
j_gene: TRBJ2-1
CDR3nt: TGTGCCGTAACTAGCGGGAACAATGAGCAGTTCTTC
CDR3aa: CAVTSGNNEQFF

d_gene: TRBD1
abundance: .
v_gene: TRBV11-2
j_gene: TRBJ1-6
CDR3nt: TGTGCCAGCAGCCCCCAGACAGGGTATAATTCACCCCTCCACTTT
CDR3aa: CASSPQTGYNSPLHF

d_gene: TRBD2
abundance: few
v_gene: TRBV5-8
j_gene: TRBJ2-1
CDR3nt: TGTGCCAGCAGCGATGGGACTAGCGGATACTACAATGAGCAGTTCTTC
CDR3aa: CASSDGTSGYYNEQFF

d_gene: TRBD1
abundance: .
v_gene: TRBV11-3
j_gene: TRBJ1-4
CDR3nt: TGTGCCAGCAGCCGCCGGACAGGGGGATTAACCGAAAAACTGTTTTTT
CDR3aa: CASSRRTGGLTEKLFF

d_gene: .
abundance: .
v_gene: TRBV7-2
j_gene: TRBJ2-1
CDR3nt: TGTGCCAGCAGCCCTTCCTATGAGCAGTTCTTC
CDR3aa: CASSPSYEQFF

d_gene: TRBD1
abundance: .
v_gene: TRBV6-9
j_gene: TRBJ1-1
CDR3nt: TGTGCCAGCAGTTTAGGGGGCTTCGGCACTGAAGCTTTCTTT
CDR3aa: CASSLGGFGTEAFF

d_gene: .
abundance: .
v_gene: TRBV19
j_gene: TRBJ1-6
CDR3nt: TGTGCCAGTAGTGAGGGGGGGACGGGATCACCCCTCCACTTT
CDR3aa: CASSEGGTGSPLHF

d_gene: .
abundance: .
v_gene: TRBV10-3
j_gene: TRBJ2-7
CDR3nt: TGTGCCATCAGTGAGTCGGCAGGGTACGAGCAGTACTTC
CDR3aa: CAISESAGYEQYF

d_gene: TRBD1
abundance: once
v_gene: TRBV6-5
j_gene: TRBJ2-3
CDR3nt: TGTGCCAGCAGTCCCGGGACAGGGGACACAGATACGCAGTATTTT
CDR3aa: CASSPGTGDTDTQYF

d_gene: TRBD1
abundance: .
v_gene: TRBV10-3
j_gene: TRBJ1-1
CDR3nt: TGTGCCATCAGCAAGACAGGGGGGAACACTGAAGCTTTCTTT
CDR3aa: CAISKTGGNTEAFF

d_gene: TRBD1
abundance: .
v_gene: TRBV2
j_gene: TRBJ1-2
CDR3nt: TGTGCCAGCAACAGGGGTGGCTACACCTTC
CDR3aa: CASNRGGYTF

d_gene: TRBD2
abundance: .
v_gene: TRBV6-2/TRBV6-3
j_gene: TRBJ2-5
CDR3nt: TGTGCCAGCAGTACACCTAGCGGGGCTCAAGAGACCCAGTACTTC
CDR3aa: CASSTPSGAQETQYF

d_gene: TRBD2
abundance: .
v_gene: TRBV4-2
j_gene: TRBJ2-2
CDR3nt: TGTGCCAGCAGCCAAGCACTAGCGGAGCCGAACACCGGGGAGCTGTTTTTT
CDR3aa: CASSQALAEPNTGELFF

d_gene: .
abundance: .
v_gene: TRBV5-4
j_gene: TRBJ2-3
CDR3nt: TGTGCCAGCGCCCCTCCTGAGTCCACAGATACGCAGTATTTT
CDR3aa: CASAPPESTDTQYF

d_gene: .
abundance: .
v_gene: TRBV7-8
j_gene: TRBJ1-2
CDR3nt: TGTGCCAGCAGCTTGGCCCCTAACTATGGCTACACCTTC
CDR3aa: CASSLAPNYGYTF

d_gene: .
abundance: .
v_gene: TRBV19
j_gene: TRBJ2-1
CDR3nt: TGTGCCAGTAGCCCCCAAACGGTCTCCTACAATGAGCAGTTCTTC
CDR3aa: CASSPQTVSYNEQFF

d_gene: .
abundance: .
v_gene: TRBV7-3
j_gene: TRBJ2-1
CDR3nt: TGTGCCAGCAGCTTAACGGGGGGACCTCCGGCGGATGAGCAGTTCTTC
CDR3aa: CASSLTGGPPADEQFF

d_gene: TRBD2
abundance: .
v_gene: TRBV6-4
j_gene: TRBJ2-3
CDR3nt: TGTGCCAGCTGGGGCGAGGTCGGGAGGAGCACAGATACGCAGTATTTT
CDR3aa: CASWGEVGRSTDTQYF

d_gene: TRBD1
abundance: .
v_gene: TRBV20-1
j_gene: TRBJ1-6
CDR3nt: TGCAGTGCTAGTCCCCAGGGGGAATTGAATTCACCCCTCCACTTT
CDR3aa: CSASPQGELNSPLHF

d_gene: .
abundance: .
v_gene: TRBV5-1
j_gene: TRBJ2-6
CDR3nt: TGCGCCAGCAGCTTGGGTGTCTTCTCTGGGGCCAACGTCCTGACTTTC
CDR3aa: CASSLGVFSGANVLTF

d_gene: .
abundance: .
v_gene: TRBV7-3
j_gene: TRBJ2-3
CDR3nt: TGTGCCAGCAGCTTAACGCGGGACGAGGGCACAGATACGCAGTATTTT
CDR3aa: CASSLTRDEGTDTQYF

d_gene: TRBD2
abundance: .
v_gene: TRBV4-2
j_gene: TRBJ2-1
CDR3nt: TGTGCCAGCAGCCAAGAATTGGCGGGAGTTGCCTACAATGAGCAGTTCTTC
CDR3aa: CASSQELAGVAYNEQFF

d_gene: TRBD1
abundance: .
v_gene: TRBV14
j_gene: TRBJ2-5
CDR3nt: TGTGCCAGCAGCCCGCACAGGGGGGAGACCCAGTACTTC
CDR3aa: CASSPHRGETQYF

d_gene: .
abundance: .
v_gene: TRBV7-3
j_gene: TRBJ1-1
CDR3nt: TGTGCCAGCAGCTTAGATGTGGGGGCGCACACTGAAGCTTTCTTT
CDR3aa: CASSLDVGAHTEAFF

d_gene: .
abundance: few
v_gene: TRBV19
j_gene: TRBJ1-6
CDR3nt: TGTGCCAGTGGGTCCCAGGGCGATAATTCACCCCTCCACTTT
CDR3aa: CASGSQGDNSPLHF

d_gene: .
abundance: once
v_gene: TRBV10-1
j_gene: TRBJ2-7
CDR3nt: TGCGCCAGCAGTGTAACCGAGGGGGAAGGAACCTACGAGCAGTACTTC
CDR3aa: CASSVTEGEGTYEQYF

d_gene: TRBD1
abundance: once
v_gene: TRBV7-9
j_gene: TRBJ1-1
CDR3nt: TGTGCCAGCAGCTCCAGGGGGGCGAACACTGAAGCTTTCTTT
CDR3aa: CASSSRGANTEAFF

d_gene: .
abundance: .
v_gene: TRBV6-5
j_gene: TRBJ2-7
CDR3nt: TGTGCCAGCACCAAGAGGGGGGGGGACTCCTACGAGCAGTACTTC
CDR3aa: CASTKRGGDSYEQYF

d_gene: TRBD2
abundance: .
v_gene: TRBV23-1
j_gene: TRBJ2-5
CDR3nt: TGCGCCAGCAGTCAATCTTTGCACTCTGGGCAACTAGCGGTTTACCAAGAGACCCAGTACTTC
CDR3aa: CASSQSLHSGQLAVYQETQYF

d_gene: .
abundance: .
v_gene: TRBV6-4
j_gene: TRBJ1-3
CDR3nt: TGTGCCAGCAAGCTAGGCTCTGGAAACACCATATATTTT
CDR3aa: CASKLGSGNTIYF

d_gene: .
abundance: .
v_gene: TRBV5-8
j_gene: TRBJ1-5
CDR3nt: TGTGCCAGCAGCTTGTCACAGCAGCCCCAGCATTTT
CDR3aa: CASSLSQQPQHF

d_gene: TRBD1
abundance: .
v_gene: TRBV3-1/TRBV3-2
j_gene: TRBJ2-2
CDR3nt: TGTGCCAGCAGCACCGGACAGGGGGGACGGTCCGGGGAGCTGTTTTTT
CDR3aa: CASSTGQGGRSGELFF

d_gene: TRBD1
abundance: .
v_gene: TRBV5-1
j_gene: TRBJ1-4
CDR3nt: TGCGCCAGCAGCTCGGAGCCGGGACAGGGCCGTGAAAAACTGTTTTTT
CDR3aa: CASSSEPGQGREKLFF

d_gene: TRBD2
abundance: .
v_gene: TRBV29-1
j_gene: TRBJ2-7
CDR3nt: TGCAGCGTTATCCTAGCGGGAGGTTTCTACGAGCAGTACTTC
CDR3aa: CSVILAGGFYEQYF

d_gene: .
abundance: .
v_gene: TRBV6-1
j_gene: TRBJ2-1
CDR3nt: TGTGTCTCAAGTGGAGGGTCGGTTGAGCAGTTCTTC
CDR3aa: CVSSGGSVEQFF

d_gene: TRBD2
abundance: .
v_gene: TRBV5-4
j_gene: TRBJ2-1
CDR3nt: TGTGCCAGCAGCTCAGGACTAGCGGGACAAAATGAGCAGTTCTTC
CDR3aa: CASSSGLAGQNEQFF

d_gene: TRBD1
abundance: .
v_gene: TRBV25-1
j_gene: TRBJ2-2
CDR3nt: TGTGCCAGCAGTCACCGGGACAGGGGGATGTTGGCCGGGGAGCTGTTTTTT
CDR3aa: CASSHRDRGMLAGELFF

d_gene: TRBD2
abundance: .
v_gene: TRBV4-2
j_gene: TRBJ2-1
CDR3nt: TGTGCCAGCAGCCAAACTAGCGGGATCTCCTACAATGAGCAGTTCTTC
CDR3aa: CASSQTSGISYNEQFF

d_gene: .
abundance: .
v_gene: TRBV6-5
j_gene: TRBJ1-2
CDR3nt: TGTGCCAGCAGTTCATTCTATGGCTACACCTTC
CDR3aa: CASSSFYGYTF

d_gene: .
abundance: many
v_gene: TRBV7-9
j_gene: TRBJ2-2
CDR3nt: TGTGCCAGCAGCCATCTCCGGGACTGGGGAACCGGGGAGCTGTTTTTT
CDR3aa: CASSHLRDWGTGELFF

d_gene: .
abundance: .
v_gene: TRBV19
j_gene: TRBJ2-2
CDR3nt: TGTGCCAGTTCCATGGGGGGAGGGGAGCTGTTTTTT
CDR3aa: CASSMGGGELFF

d_gene: TRBD1
abundance: .
v_gene: TRBV5-4
j_gene: TRBJ1-2
CDR3nt: TGTGCCAGCAGCTTTATATCGACAGGGAAGACTGGCTACACCTTC
CDR3aa: CASSFISTGKTGYTF

d_gene: .
abundance: .
v_gene: TRBV10-3
j_gene: TRBJ2-1
CDR3nt: TGTGCCATCAGTGAGAGAGGGCCCCAATCCGCGGATGAGCAGTTCTTC
CDR3aa: CAISERGPQSADEQFF

d_gene: .
abundance: .
v_gene: TRBV30
j_gene: TRBJ1-2
CDR3nt: TGTGCCTGGAACAGCTTTAGGCATGGCTACACCTTC
CDR3aa: CAWNSFRHGYTF

d_gene: .
abundance: once
v_gene: TRBV11-3
j_gene: TRBJ2-5
CDR3nt: TGTGCCAGCTCCGCGGGGGCGTGGGAGACCCAGTACTTC
CDR3aa: CASSAGAWETQYF

d_gene: .
abundance: .
v_gene: TRBV7-8
j_gene: TRBJ1-3
CDR3nt: TGTGCCAGCAGCTCTGTACAGGGATCTGGAAACACCATATATTTT
CDR3aa: CASSSVQGSGNTIYF

d_gene: .
abundance: few
v_gene: TRBV11-2
j_gene: TRBJ2-2
CDR3nt: TGTGCCAGCAGCTTTTTAACGGGATTCACCGGGGAGCTGTTTTTT
CDR3aa: CASSFLTGFTGELFF

d_gene: .
abundance: .
v_gene: TRBV7-8
j_gene: TRBJ1-3
CDR3nt: TGTGCCAGCAGCCCAGCCGCCCAGGCTACGGGAAACACCATATATTTT
CDR3aa: CASSPAAQATGNTIYF

d_gene: .
abundance: .
v_gene: TRBV30
j_gene: TRBJ1-2
CDR3nt: TGTGCCTGGGTATCCCCCGGCTATGGCTACACCTTC
CDR3aa: CAWVSPGYGYTF

d_gene: TRBD1
abundance: .
v_gene: TRBV6-5
j_gene: TRBJ2-3
CDR3nt: TGTGCCAGCAGTTACTCGACAGGGCAACAAGATACGCAGTATTTT
CDR3aa: CASSYSTGQQDTQYF